These 6 T cell receptor beta chains share one sample of origin, sequenced in a study of response to subunit inactivated influenza vaccine. TCRdb redid the calling of the RT-PCR reads with MiXCR, one entry per CDR3 protein. The table lists about 500,000 distinct CDR3 sequences, 16% of them singletons. Sequenced material: CD4+ T cells sorted from PBMCs, taken 23 to 25 months after vaccination. These receptors all stem from a man aged 45 to 75 who received an inactivated influenza vaccine.

A few counts support this clonotype. The rearrangement links TRBV4-3 to TRBJ1-3, with TRBD1 matching 7 bases. This CDR3 is 17 amino acids long. Germline-derived CDR1 and CDR2 are LGHNA and YSLEER. With 0 bases clipped from V and 0 bases from J, the junction kept 5 bases outside the gene matches. CDR3 sequence reads: CASSQDSGGYSGNTIYF. The CDR3 nucleotides read TGCGCCAGCAGCCAAGATTCAGGGGGTTACTCTGGAAACACCATATATTTT.

Here the CDR3 reads CASSLLVSQEMNTEAFF. CDR3 bases: TGTGCCAGCAGTTTACTCGTTTCGCAAGAAATGAACACTGAAGCTTTCTTT. V is TRBV12-3 or TRBV12-4 and J is TRBJ1-1, with unresolved D. The CDR3 is 17 residues long. V lost 2 bases and J 0 bases, leaving 16 bases between the germline ends.

Concerning this clonotype itself: The junction differs from germline at one of its ends, possibly a read error. The rearrangement uses TRBV20-1 and TRBJ2-1; 11 nucleotides match TRBD2. CDR1 is DFQATT, CDR2 SNEGSKA, per germline (reference sequence). This CDR3 has 16 residues. The CDR3 nucleotides read TGCAGTGCTAGAGGTGGGACTAGCGGATCCTACAATGGGCAGTTCTTC. Translating it yields CSARGGTSGSYNGQFF.

The chain employs TRBV28 and TRBJ2-3, with D perhaps TRBD2 (6 bases). Trimming cost V 8 bases and J 5 bases, with 17 bases left between them. CDR1 and CDR2 from the germline V gene are MDHEN and SYDVKM. This CDR3 is built from 14 residues. In DNA form, the CDR3 reads TGTGCCAGCGGGGGGACGGAGTCAGGAGATACGCAGTATTTT. It specifies CASGGTESGDTQYF.

This clonotype was picked up a small number of times. The J gene is TRBJ2-5, the V gene TRBV6-2 or TRBV6-3, with TRBD1 matching 8 bases. The V gene end was trimmed by 10 bases and the J gene end by 0 bases; junction bases not matched to a gene: 7. CDR1 is MNHEY, CDR2 SVGEGT, per germline. The CDR3 spans 14 residues. The CDR3 sequence: CATTQGANQETQYF. In nucleotides, the CDR3 is TGTGCCACCACCCAGGGGGCGAACCAAGAGACCCAGTACTTC.

The V call is TRBV29-1, the J call TRBJ2-7; 7 bases agree with TRBD1. Per the germline V gene, CDR1 is SQVTM and CDR2 is ANQGSEA. The CDR3 spans 11 residues. The CDR3 sequence: CNFGTVYEQYF. The CDR3 DNA reads as TGCAACTTTGGGACAGTCTACGAGCAGTACTTC.